The 30 T cell receptor beta chains listed next were all sequenced from one sample in a study of blood T cell repertoires in COVID-19. The protocol was immunoSEQ multiplex PCR, while the TCRdb copy is restricted to in-frame clones and leaves out a portion. The sample contains approximately 100,000 clones, roughly 84% of which appear only once. The sequencing sample was made of peripheral blood. The receptor set was obtained from an elderly woman with active or convalescent COVID-19.

The chain links TRBV3-1 (or the pseudogene TRBV3-2) to TRBJ2-5; 7 bases align to TRBD2. Trimming at V came to 4 bases and at J to 5 bases, leaving 10 bases not matched to a gene. CDR3 length: 15 amino acids. Germline V CDR1 and CDR2: LGHDT, YNNKEL (reference sequence). CDR3 region: CASSPGGRARETQYF. The DNA of the CDR3 is TGTGCCAGCAGCCCAGGAGGGAGGGCCCGGGAGACCCAGTACTTC.

The rearrangement uses TRBV5-5 and TRBJ1-5; D not certain. There are 15 residues in the CDR3. The V and J ends lost 1 base and 0 bases respectively, with 8 bases between them. Germline assignment: CDR1 SGHKS and CDR2 YYEKEE (reference sequence). CDR3 coding DNA: TGTGCCAGCAGCTTGCCCGGACTTAGCAATCAGCCCCAGCATTTT. It encodes CASSLPGLSNQPQHF.

The V call is TRBV7-3, the J call TRBJ2-7; TRBD1 matches 10 bases. Germline CDR1 is SGHTA and CDR2 is FQGTGA. Trimming at V came to 5 bases and at J to 3 bases, leaving 4 bases not matched to a gene. This CDR3 has 14 residues. Here the CDR3 DNA reads TGTGCCAGCAGCCGGGACAGGGGAGACTACGAGCAGTACTTC. Its translation is CASSRDRGDYEQYF.

The rearrangement uses TRBV19 and TRBJ1-2; a possible D gene is TRBD1 (5 bases). The V gene's germline CDR1 is LNHDA and CDR2 SQIVND (reference sequence). Trimming stripped 5 bases from V and 3 bases from J, with 16 bases between. This CDR3 contains 15 residues. The CDR3 DNA is TGTGCCAGTAGTCTCGGGACCGGGGGTCACTATGGCTACACCTTC. This translates into CASSLGTGGHYGYTF.

The DNA for the CDR3 is TGTGCCAGCAGTTTAATGGGGCCTAGGAGAAACACTGAAGCTTTCTTT. Residues: CASSLMGPRRNTEAFF. The chain links TRBV28 to TRBJ1-1; perhaps TRBD1 as D (5 bases). CDR1 and CDR2 from the germline V gene are MDHEN and SYDVKM. The V end was cut by 2 bases, the J end by 2 bases, with 15 bases between. The CDR3 totals 16 residues.

The genes are TRBV28 and TRBJ1-6; TRBD1 matches 7 bases. CDR1 is MDHEN and CDR2 is SYDVKM in the germline V gene. This CDR3 is 15 amino acids long. V shed 10 bases and J 0 bases; nucleotides not matched to a gene: 6. DNA of the CDR3: TGTGCCACCGACAGGGCCCCCTCCTATAATTCACCCCTCCACTTT. As protein: CATDRAPSYNSPLHF.

The chain is built from TRBV30 and TRBJ2-3, with D possibly TRBD2 on 6 matching bases. CDR1 is GTSNPN and CDR2 is SVGIG in the germline V gene (reference sequence). CDR3 length: 12 residues. DNA of the CDR3: TGTGCAGTGGAGGAGGGAACCTTTACGCAGTATTTT. This translates into CAVEEGTFTQYF.

The V call is TRBV9, the J call TRBJ2-2, with 7 bases that match TRBD1. V shed 1 base and J 1 base; nucleotides not matched to a gene: 7. CDR1 is SGDLS and CDR2 is YYNGEE in the germline V gene. The CDR3 covers 17 residues. The CDR3 here is CASSVPQDRLNTGELFF. CDR3 DNA: TGTGCCAGCAGCGTACCTCAGGACAGGTTGAACACCGGGGAGCTGTTTTTT.

V and J are TRBV29-1 and TRBJ2-7; D is unclear. V was clipped by 2 bases and J by 5 bases, with 10 bases between them. This CDR3 comprises 12 residues. The germline gives CDR1 SQVTM, CDR2 ANQGSEA. The CDR3 DNA reads TGCAGCGTTGAAACCGGTTCGGACGAGCAGTACTTC. Its translation is CSVETGSDEQYF.

The CDR3 here is CASSQELAASTDTQYF. Here the CDR3 DNA reads TGTGCCAGCAGCCAAGAACTAGCGGCTAGCACAGATACGCAGTATTTT. The chain couples TRBV3-1 (or the pseudogene TRBV3-2) to TRBJ2-3; 8 positions match TRBD2. Trimming removed 0 bases from V and 0 bases from J; junction bases left unmatched: 2. The CDR3 has 16 amino acids. Germline-derived CDR1 and CDR2 are LGHDT and YNNKEL (reference sequence).

This chain joins TRBV21-1 and TRBJ2-7; the DNA was not used to check the table's D call, TRBD1. TRBV21-1 is tagged as a pseudogene. CDR3 length: 15 amino acids. The CDR3 region has the DNA TGTGCCAGCAGCTTACGGACAGAAGGGGTCTACGAGCAGTACTTC. Protein sequence: CASSLRTEGVYEQYF.

Turning to this clone: Mismatch with germline at one junction end may stem from a read error. The gene calls are TRBV7-7 and TRBJ2-5; TRBD1 matches 9 bases. The CDR3 is made up of 15 amino acids. Germline values: CDR1 SSHAT, CDR2 FNYEAQ (reference sequence). The CDR3 region has the DNA TGTGCTAGCAGTTTAAAGTGGACAGGGGAGGAGACCCAGTACTTC. Its translation is CASSLKWTGEETQYF.

The V gene is TRBV5-1, the J gene TRBJ2-3; 10 bases are shared with TRBD2. The germline V gene has CDR1 SGHRS and CDR2 YFSETQ. Trimming took 0 bases from V and 6 from J; bases not matched to a gene: 7. The CDR3 is made up of 16 amino acids. The CDR3 nucleotides read TGCGCCAGCAGCTTGGACCCAGCGGGAGGGACGGATACGCAGTATTTT. Its translation: CASSLDPAGGTDTQYF.

This chain connects TRBV6-5 to TRBJ2-7, with 12 bases aligning to TRBD2. The V gene end was trimmed by 6 bases and the J gene end by 7 bases; junction bases not matched to a gene: 10. The CDR3 is 15 amino acids. The germline V gene encodes CDR1 MNHEY and CDR2 SVGAGI. CDR3: CASRSSGRALWEQYF. CDR3 coding DNA: TGTGCCAGCAGGTCTAGCGGGAGGGCCCTTTGGGAGCAGTACTTC.

CDR3 loop: CASSERGFYGYTF. CDR3 coding DNA: TGTGCCAGCAGTGAACGGGGGTTCTATGGCTACACCTTC. The chain couples TRBV6-1 to TRBJ1-2; D is possibly TRBD1 (5 bases). Germline V CDR1 and CDR2: MNHNS, SASEGT. V lost 2 bases to trimming and J lost 4 bases, with 8 bases between them. The CDR3 is made up of 13 amino acids.

The genes are TRBV7-9 and TRBJ1-2; possible D gene TRBD1, 6 bases. Germline loops: CDR1 SEHNR, CDR2 FQNEAQ (reference sequence). Trimming left V 1 base short and J 4 bases short, with 10 bases between. The CDR3 is 14 amino acids. The chain's CDR3 is CASSLEAQGYGYTF. In DNA form, the CDR3 reads TGTGCCAGCAGCTTAGAAGCACAGGGCTATGGCTACACCTTC.

Only one count was recorded for this clone. This chain links TRBV5-6 with TRBJ2-7, with D unresolved. Trimming took off 4 bases at V and 4 bases at J, with 6 bases between the two ends. The CDR3 extends over 11 amino acids. Germline V gives CDR1 SGHDT, CDR2 YYEEEE. CDR3 amino acids: CASSRLYEQYF. For the CDR3, the DNA is TGTGCCAGCAGCAGACTTTACGAGCAGTACTTC.

Written as DNA, the CDR3 is TGTGCCAGCAGGAGGGGTGCTACAGGGACCCACGAGCAGTACTTC. It translates to CASRRGATGTHEQYF. The chain combines TRBV6-5 with TRBJ2-7, with TRBD1 as a possible D gene (6 bases). The CDR3 has 15 amino acids. V lost 6 bases to trimming and J lost 5 bases, with 20 bases between them. The germline V gene encodes CDR1 MNHEY and CDR2 SVGAGI.

The J gene is TRBJ2-5, the V gene TRBV5-1; TRBD2 matches 9 bases. The CDR3 consists of 17 residues. Looked up from germline, CDR1 is SGHRS and CDR2 is YFSETQ. The ends lost 3 bases at V and 5 bases at J; junction bases unmatched: 14. The CDR3, as DNA: TGCGCCAGCAGCTACCCGCGGGAGGGCCGTTTGGGGGAGACCCAGTACTTC. Translated, it gives CASSYPREGRLGETQYF.

The chain combines TRBV7-3 with TRBJ2-7, with 9 positions matching TRBD1. Germline V gene data show CDR1 as SGHTA and CDR2 as FQGTGA. This CDR3 region has 15 residues. The V gene end was trimmed by 0 bases and the J gene end by 3 bases; junction bases not matched to a gene: 3. The CDR3, as DNA: TGTGCCAGCAGCTTAACCGGGACAGGGTTCTACGAGCAGTACTTC. Residues: CASSLTGTGFYEQYF. Combining the CDR3 with reference TRBV7-3 and TRBJ2-7 gives the whole variable domain GAGVSQTPSNKVTEKGKYVELRCDPISGHTALYWYRQSLGQGPEFLIYFQGTGAADDSGLPNDRFFAVRPEGSVSTLKIQRTERGDSAVYLCASSLTGTGFYEQYFGPGTRLTVT.

V and J are TRBV15 and TRBJ2-5; 9 bases map to TRBD1. The CDR3 length is 15 residues. V lost 1 base and J lost 2; bases outside the gene matches: 2. Per the germline V gene, CDR1 is LNHNV and CDR2 is YYDKDF (reference sequence). CDR3 DNA: TGTGCCACCAGCAGAGGAGGGACAGGGCAAGAGACCCAGTACTTC. It specifies CATSRGGTGQETQYF. The whole variable domain, filled in from reference TRBV15 and TRBJ2-5, reads DAMVIQNPRYQVTQFGKPVTLSCSQTLNHNVMYWYQQKSSQAPKLLFHYYDKDFNNEADTPDNFQSRRPNTSFCFLDIRSPGLGDTAMYLCATSRGGTGQETQYFGPGTRLLVL.

This clone was recorded only once. The chain joins TRBV3-1 (or the pseudogene TRBV3-2) to TRBJ1-2; D may be TRBD1 (5 bases). Germline CDR1 reads LGHDT; CDR2 reads YNNKEL (reference sequence). V was shortened by 0 bases and J by 6 bases, with 8 bases between the two germline ends. The CDR3 has 13 amino acids. CDR3 in amino acids: CASSQDTGHGYTF. The CDR3 DNA is TGTGCCAGCAGCCAAGATACAGGACATGGCTACACCTTC.

The genes are TRBV3-1 (or the pseudogene TRBV3-2) and TRBJ1-5; the match to TRBD1 covers 7 bases. J was trimmed by 12 bases and V by 3 bases; bases with no gene match: 8. CDR1 and CDR2 (germline): LGHDT, YNNKEL (reference sequence). This CDR3 is built from 13 residues. Written as DNA, the CDR3 is TGTGCCAGCAGCCAGAAAAAAACAGGGGACCAGCATTTT. Translated, it gives CASSQKKTGDQHF.

The CDR3: CATSSSGPGELFF. The CDR3 DNA follows: TGTGCCACCAGTTCCTCAGGGCCCGGGGAGCTGTTTTTT. The V call is TRBV24-1, the J call TRBJ2-2; D is perhaps TRBD1 (5 bases). V was cut by 6 bases and J by 6 bases, with 10 bases left in between. The germline CDR1 and CDR2 sequences are KGHDR and SFDVKD. CDR3 length: 13 residues.

V usage is TRBV3-1 (or the pseudogene TRBV3-2) and J usage is TRBJ2-1; 9 bases agree with TRBD2. Trimming took 1 base from V and 9 from J; bases not matched to a gene: 16. Germline CDR1 and CDR2: LGHDT and YNNKEL (reference sequence). The length of the CDR3 is 18 residues. The CDR3 loop is CASSQALGQRGARPEQFF. As DNA, the CDR3 is TGTGCCAGCAGCCAAGCTCTGGGACAGCGGGGGGCCAGGCCTGAGCAGTTCTTC.

The CDR3 region has the DNA TGTGCCAGCAGTGAAGTTGGTGACACGCCCCAGCATTTT. Translation gives CASSEVGDTPQHF. The chain uses TRBV6-1 and TRBJ1-5; D gene uncertain. The V gene's germline CDR1 is MNHNS and CDR2 SASEGT. Between the trimmed V and J ends, which lost 1 base and 9 bases, there was a span of 10 bases. CDR3 length equals 13 residues.

The CDR3 protein is CAWSQDNNQPQHF. The DNA for the CDR3 is TGTGCCTGGAGTCAGGACAATAATCAGCCCCAGCATTTT. The chain has TRBV30 and TRBJ1-5, with D possibly TRBD1 on 5 matching bases. The CDR3 is 13 residues long. V gave up 2 bases and J gave up 4 bases, with 9 bases separating them. Looked up from germline, CDR1 is GTSNPN and CDR2 is SVGIG (reference sequence).

This chain connects TRBV5-8 to TRBJ2-1; 9 bases are a match to TRBD2. Germline lookup yields CDR1 SGHTS and CDR2 YDEGEE. Trimming cost V 0 bases and J 8 bases; bases outside gene matches: 6. The CDR3 length is 15 residues. CDR3 nucleotide sequence: TGTGCCAGCAGCTTGGCGCACAGCGGGAGGTATGAGCAGTTCTTC. It yields the protein CASSLAHSGRYEQFF.

V usage is TRBV11-2 and J usage is TRBJ2-1, with D possibly TRBD1 on 6 matching bases. This CDR3 spans 15 amino acids. Trimming took 2 bases from V and 9 from J, leaving 17 bases between them. Germline V lookup: CDR1 SGHAT, CDR2 FQNNGV. CDR3 region: CASSLNGPGDGEQFF. CDR3 nucleotide sequence: TGTGCCAGCAGCTTAAACGGTCCAGGGGATGGTGAGCAGTTCTTC.

The CDR3 reads CASRPMALAASEQYF. The CDR3 DNA reads as TGTGCCAGCAGGCCAATGGCGCTAGCGGCGAGCGAGCAGTACTTC. V gene TRBV5-6 combines with J gene TRBJ2-7; 7 bases are a match to TRBD2. V lost 5 bases to trimming and J lost 6 bases; unmatched junction nucleotides: 14. This CDR3 has 15 residues. Germline lookup yields CDR1 SGHDT and CDR2 YYEEEE.